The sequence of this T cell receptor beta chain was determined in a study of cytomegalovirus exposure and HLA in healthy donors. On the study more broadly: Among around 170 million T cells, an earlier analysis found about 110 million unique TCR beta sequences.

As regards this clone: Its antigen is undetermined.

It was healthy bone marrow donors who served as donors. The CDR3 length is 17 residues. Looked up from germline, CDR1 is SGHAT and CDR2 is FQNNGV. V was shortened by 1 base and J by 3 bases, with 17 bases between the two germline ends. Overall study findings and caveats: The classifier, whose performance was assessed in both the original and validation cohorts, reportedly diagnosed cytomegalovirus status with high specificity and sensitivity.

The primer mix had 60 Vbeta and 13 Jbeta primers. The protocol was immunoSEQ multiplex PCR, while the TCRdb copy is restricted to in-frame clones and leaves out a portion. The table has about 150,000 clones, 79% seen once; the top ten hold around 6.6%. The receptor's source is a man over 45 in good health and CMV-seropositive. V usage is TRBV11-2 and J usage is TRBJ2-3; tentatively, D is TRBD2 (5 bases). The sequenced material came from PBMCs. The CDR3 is CASSLVQARGGTDTQYF. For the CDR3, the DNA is TGTGCCAGCAGCTTAGTCCAAGCGAGAGGAGGTACAGATACGCAGTATTTT.